The source of this TCR beta chain is a study of OX40 agonist ivuxolimab in advanced cancers. Study-wide findings and caveats: Clones of CD4+ and CD8+ blood T cells grew by week 6 at doses of 0.1 to 3.0 mg/kg. Patients who responded partially at 0.1-3.0 mg/kg showed clonal expansion ranking among the lowest.

Measured with immunoSEQ multiplex PCR; TCRdb has only the in-frame clones, and not every one. The sample holds about 34,000 clones, approximately 90% seen once. Details on this clone: The antigen is not known.

The V and J ends lost 5 bases and 6 bases, in that order; junction bases with no gene match: 15. The CDR3 runs to 16 residues. Germline V gene data show CDR1 as SGHVS and CDR2 as FNYEAQ. The chain couples TRBV7-6 to TRBJ2-7; 8 nucleotides agree with TRBD2. The sequence was obtained from an adult with an advanced solid tumor such as melanoma, head and neck, liver or kidney cancer. Here the sequenced sample was CD4+ or CD8+ T cells sorted from blood, taken in a trial of the OX40 agonist ivuxolimab. In DNA, the CDR3 is TGTGCCAGCAGCCCGGGGGTGAGCGGGAGTTACTCCGAGCAGTACTTC. Amino acids: CASSPGVSGSYSEQYF. The entire variable domain, with the rest obtained from reference TRBV7-6 and TRBJ2-7, is as follows: GAGVSQSPRYKVTKRGQDVALRCDPISGHVSLYWYRQALGQGPEFLTYFNYEAQQDKSGLPNDRFSAERPEGSISTLTIQRTEQRDSAMYRCASSPGVSGSYSEQYFGPGTRLTVT.